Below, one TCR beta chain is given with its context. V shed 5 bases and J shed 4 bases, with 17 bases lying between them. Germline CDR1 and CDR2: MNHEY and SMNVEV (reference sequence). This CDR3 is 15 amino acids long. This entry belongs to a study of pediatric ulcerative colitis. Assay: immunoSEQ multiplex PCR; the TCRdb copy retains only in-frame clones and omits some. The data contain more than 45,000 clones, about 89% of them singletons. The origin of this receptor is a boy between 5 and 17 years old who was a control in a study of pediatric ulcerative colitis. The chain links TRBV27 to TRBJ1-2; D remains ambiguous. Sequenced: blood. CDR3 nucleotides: TGTGCCAGCAGTGTGACCGGGAACCAAGGCTATGGCTACACCTTC. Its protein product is CASSVTGNQGYGYTF.